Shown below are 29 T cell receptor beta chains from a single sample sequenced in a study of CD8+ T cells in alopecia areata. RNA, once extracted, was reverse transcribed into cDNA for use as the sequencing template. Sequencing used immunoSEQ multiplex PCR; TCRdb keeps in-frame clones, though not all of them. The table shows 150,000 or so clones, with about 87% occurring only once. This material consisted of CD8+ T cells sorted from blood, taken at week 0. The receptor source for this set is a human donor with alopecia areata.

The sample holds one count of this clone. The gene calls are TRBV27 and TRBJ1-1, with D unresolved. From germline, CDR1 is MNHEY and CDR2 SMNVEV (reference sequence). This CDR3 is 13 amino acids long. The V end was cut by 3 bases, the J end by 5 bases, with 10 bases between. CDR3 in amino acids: CASSFGILTEAFF. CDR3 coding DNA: TGTGCCAGCAGTTTCGGGATTTTAACTGAAGCTTTCTTT.

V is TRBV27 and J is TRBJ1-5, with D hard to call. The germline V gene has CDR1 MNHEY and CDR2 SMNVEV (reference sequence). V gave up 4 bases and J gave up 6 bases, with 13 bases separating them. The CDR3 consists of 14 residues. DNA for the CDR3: TGTGCCAGCAGTTGGTCAGGAATGGCTCAGCCCCAGCATTTT. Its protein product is CASSWSGMAQPQHF.

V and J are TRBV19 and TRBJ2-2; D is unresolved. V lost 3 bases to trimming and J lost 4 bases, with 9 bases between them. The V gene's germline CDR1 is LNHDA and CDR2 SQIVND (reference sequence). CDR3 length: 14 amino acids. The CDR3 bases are TGTGCCAGTAGTATTCTGCTGGGCACCGGGGAGCTGTTTTTT. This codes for CASSILLGTGELFF. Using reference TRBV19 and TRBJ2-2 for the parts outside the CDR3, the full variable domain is DGGITQSPKYLFRKEGQNVTLSCEQNLNHDAMYWYRQDPGQGLRLIYYSQIVNDFQKGDIAEGYSVSREKKESFPLTVTSAQKNPTAFYLCASSILLGTGELFFGEGSRLTVL.

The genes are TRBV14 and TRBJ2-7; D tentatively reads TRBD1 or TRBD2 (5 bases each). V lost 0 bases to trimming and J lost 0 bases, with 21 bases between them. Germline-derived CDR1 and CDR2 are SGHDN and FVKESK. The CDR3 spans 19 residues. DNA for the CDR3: TGTGCCAGCAGCCAAGAGACCGTTTCAGGGACGTCGACCTCCTACGAGCAGTACTTC. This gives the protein CASSQETVSGTSTSYEQYF.

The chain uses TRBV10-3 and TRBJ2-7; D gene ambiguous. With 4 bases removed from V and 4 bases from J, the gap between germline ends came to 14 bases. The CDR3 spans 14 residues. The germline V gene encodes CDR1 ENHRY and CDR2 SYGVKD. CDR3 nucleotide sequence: TGTGCCATCAGTGGGGTAACGGAAGTATACGAGCAGTACTTC. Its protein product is CAISGVTEVYEQYF.

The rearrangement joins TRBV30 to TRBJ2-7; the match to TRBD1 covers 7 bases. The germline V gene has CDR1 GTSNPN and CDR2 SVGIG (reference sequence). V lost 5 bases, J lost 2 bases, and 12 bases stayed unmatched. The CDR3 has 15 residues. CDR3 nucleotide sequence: TGTGCCTGGGATTCTACAGGGGACCTCGCCTACGAGCAGTACTTC. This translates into CAWDSTGDLAYEQYF.

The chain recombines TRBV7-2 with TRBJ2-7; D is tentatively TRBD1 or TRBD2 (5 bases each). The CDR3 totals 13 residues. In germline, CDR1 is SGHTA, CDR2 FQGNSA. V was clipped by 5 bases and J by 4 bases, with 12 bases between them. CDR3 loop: CASSPGTGYEQYF. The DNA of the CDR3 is TGTGCCAGCAGCCCAGGGACGGGGTACGAGCAGTACTTC.

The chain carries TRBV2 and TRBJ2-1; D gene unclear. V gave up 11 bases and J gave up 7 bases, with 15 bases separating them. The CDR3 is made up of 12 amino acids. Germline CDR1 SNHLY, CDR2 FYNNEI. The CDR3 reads CAAQGVRNEQFF. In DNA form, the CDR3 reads TGTGCCGCCCAAGGAGTGCGAAATGAGCAGTTCTTC.

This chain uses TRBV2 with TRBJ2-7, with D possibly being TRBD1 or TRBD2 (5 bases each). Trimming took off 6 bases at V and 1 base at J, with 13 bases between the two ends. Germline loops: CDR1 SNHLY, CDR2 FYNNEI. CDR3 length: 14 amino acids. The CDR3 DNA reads TGTGCCAGCAGAAACCGGGACGGATCCTACGAGCAGTACTTC. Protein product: CASRNRDGSYEQYF.

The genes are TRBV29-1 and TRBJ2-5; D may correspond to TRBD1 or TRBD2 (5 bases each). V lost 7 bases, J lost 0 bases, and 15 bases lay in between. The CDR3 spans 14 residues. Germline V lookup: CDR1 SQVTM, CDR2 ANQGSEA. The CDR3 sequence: CSAGGHVDQETQYF. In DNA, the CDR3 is TGCAGCGCCGGAGGACATGTTGACCAAGAGACCCAGTACTTC.

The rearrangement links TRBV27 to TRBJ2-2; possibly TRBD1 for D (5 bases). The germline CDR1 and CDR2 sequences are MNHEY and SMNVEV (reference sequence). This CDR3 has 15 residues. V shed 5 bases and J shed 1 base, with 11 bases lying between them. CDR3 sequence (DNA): TGTGCCAGCAGTCCCCAACAGGTGAACACCGGGGAGCTGTTTTTT. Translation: CASSPQQVNTGELFF.

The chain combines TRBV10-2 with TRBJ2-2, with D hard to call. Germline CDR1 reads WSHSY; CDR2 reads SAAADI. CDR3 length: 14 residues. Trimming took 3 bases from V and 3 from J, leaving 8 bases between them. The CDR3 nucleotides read TGCGCCAGCAGTGATCGAGATCACACCGGGGAGCTGTTTTTT. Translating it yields CASSDRDHTGELFF.

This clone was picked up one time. The CDR3 region is CASSDGTSGIDEQFF. The CDR3 DNA reads as TGTGCCAGCAGTGACGGGACTAGCGGGATCGATGAGCAGTTCTTC. The chain carries TRBV6-6 and TRBJ2-1, with TRBD2 matching over 13 bases. The germline V gene encodes CDR1 MNHNY and CDR2 SVGAGI (reference sequence). Trimming cost V 5 bases and J 8 bases; bases outside gene matches: 6. There are 15 residues in the CDR3.

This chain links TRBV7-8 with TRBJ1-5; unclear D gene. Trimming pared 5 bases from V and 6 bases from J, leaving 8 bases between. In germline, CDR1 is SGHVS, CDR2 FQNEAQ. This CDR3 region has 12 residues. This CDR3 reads CASSDEFQPQHF. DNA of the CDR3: TGTGCCAGCAGCGATGAGTTTCAGCCCCAGCATTTT.

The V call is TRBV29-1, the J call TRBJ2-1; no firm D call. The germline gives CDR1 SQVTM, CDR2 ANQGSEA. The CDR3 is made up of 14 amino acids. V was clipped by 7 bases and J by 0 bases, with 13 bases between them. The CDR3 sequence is CSAHSPSSYNEQFF. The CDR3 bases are TGCAGCGCTCATTCACCGAGCTCCTACAATGAGCAGTTCTTC.

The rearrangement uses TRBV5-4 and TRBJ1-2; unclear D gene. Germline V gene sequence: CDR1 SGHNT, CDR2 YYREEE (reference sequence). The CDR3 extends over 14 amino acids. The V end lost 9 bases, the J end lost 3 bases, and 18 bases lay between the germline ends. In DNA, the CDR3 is TGTGCCACCACCTCTGAGGTACTACACTATGGCTACACCTTC. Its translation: CATTSEVLHYGYTF.

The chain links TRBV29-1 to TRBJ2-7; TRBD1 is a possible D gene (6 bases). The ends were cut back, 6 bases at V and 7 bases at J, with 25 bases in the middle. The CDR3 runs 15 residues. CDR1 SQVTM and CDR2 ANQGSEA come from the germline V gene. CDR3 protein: CSVTAPGHMTEEQYF. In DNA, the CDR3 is TGCAGCGTCACGGCCCCGGGACATATGACTGAAGAGCAGTACTTC.

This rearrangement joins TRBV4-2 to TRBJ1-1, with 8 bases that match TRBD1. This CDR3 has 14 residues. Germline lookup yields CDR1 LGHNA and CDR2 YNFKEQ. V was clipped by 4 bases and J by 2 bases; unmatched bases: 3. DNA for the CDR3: TGTGCCAGCAGCCCGACAGGGGTTAACACTGAAGCTTTCTTT. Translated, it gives CASSPTGVNTEAFF.

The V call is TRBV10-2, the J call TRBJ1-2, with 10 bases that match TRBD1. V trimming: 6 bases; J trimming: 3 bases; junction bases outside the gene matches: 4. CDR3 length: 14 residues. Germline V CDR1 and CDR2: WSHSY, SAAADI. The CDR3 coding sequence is TGCGCCAGCAGAGAGACAGGGGGCGACTATGGCTACACCTTC. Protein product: CASRETGGDYGYTF.

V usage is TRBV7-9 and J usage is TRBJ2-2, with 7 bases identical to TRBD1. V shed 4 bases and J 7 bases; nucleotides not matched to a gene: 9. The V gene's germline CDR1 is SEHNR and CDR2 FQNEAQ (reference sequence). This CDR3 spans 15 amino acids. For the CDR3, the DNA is TGTGCCAGCAGCTCCCGGGACAGACCCGGCGGGGAGCTGTTTTTT. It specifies CASSSRDRPGGELFF.

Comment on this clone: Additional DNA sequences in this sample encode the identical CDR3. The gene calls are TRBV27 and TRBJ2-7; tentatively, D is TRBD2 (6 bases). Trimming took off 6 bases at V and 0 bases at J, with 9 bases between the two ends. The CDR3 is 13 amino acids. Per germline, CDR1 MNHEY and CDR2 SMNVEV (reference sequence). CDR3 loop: CASSLTSSYEQYF. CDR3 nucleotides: TGTGCCAGCAGCCTGACTAGCTCCTACGAGCAGTACTTC.

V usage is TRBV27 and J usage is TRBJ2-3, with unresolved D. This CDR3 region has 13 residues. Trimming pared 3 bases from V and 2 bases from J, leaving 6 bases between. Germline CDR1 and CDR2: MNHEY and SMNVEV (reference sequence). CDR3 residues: CASSFPNTDTQYF. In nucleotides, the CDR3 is TGTGCCAGCAGTTTCCCCAACACAGATACGCAGTATTTT.

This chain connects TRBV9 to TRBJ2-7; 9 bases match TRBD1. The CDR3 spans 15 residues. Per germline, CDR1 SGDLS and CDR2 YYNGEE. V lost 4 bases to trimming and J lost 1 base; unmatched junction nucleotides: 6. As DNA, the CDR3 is TGTGCCAGCAGCCCCCTCGGGACAGGGTCCTACGAGCAGTACTTC. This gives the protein CASSPLGTGSYEQYF.

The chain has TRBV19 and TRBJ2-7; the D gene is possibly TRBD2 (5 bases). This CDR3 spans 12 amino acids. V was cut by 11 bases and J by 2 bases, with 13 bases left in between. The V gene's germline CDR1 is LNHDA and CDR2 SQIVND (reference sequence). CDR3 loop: CAVRGTPYEQYF. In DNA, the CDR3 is TGTGCCGTTCGGGGAACCCCCTACGAGCAGTACTTC.

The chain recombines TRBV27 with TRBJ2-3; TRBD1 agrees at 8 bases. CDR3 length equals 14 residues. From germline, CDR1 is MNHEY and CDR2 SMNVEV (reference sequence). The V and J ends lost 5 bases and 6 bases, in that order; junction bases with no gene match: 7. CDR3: CASSPWTGSDTQYF. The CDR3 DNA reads TGTGCCAGCAGTCCATGGACAGGGTCCGATACGCAGTATTTT.

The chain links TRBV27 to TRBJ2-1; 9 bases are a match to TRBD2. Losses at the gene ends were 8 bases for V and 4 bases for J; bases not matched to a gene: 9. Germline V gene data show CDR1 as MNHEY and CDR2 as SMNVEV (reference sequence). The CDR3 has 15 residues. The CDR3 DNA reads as TGTGCCAGCTCGATCTCGCGGGGGGGTTACAATGAGCAGTTCTTC. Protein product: CASSISRGGYNEQFF.

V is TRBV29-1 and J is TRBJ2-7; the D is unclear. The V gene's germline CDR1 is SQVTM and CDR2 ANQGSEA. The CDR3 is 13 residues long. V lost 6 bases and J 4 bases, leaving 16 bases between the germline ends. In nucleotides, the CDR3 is TGCAGCGTCAGCACAAGGGATTGGTACGAGCAGTACTTC. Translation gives CSVSTRDWYEQYF.

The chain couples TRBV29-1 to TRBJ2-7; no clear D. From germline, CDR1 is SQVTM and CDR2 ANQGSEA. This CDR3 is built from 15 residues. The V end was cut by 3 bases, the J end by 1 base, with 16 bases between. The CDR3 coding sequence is TGCAGCGTTGAGGTTTCACACACCATTTCCTACGAGCAGTACTTC. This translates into CSVEVSHTISYEQYF.

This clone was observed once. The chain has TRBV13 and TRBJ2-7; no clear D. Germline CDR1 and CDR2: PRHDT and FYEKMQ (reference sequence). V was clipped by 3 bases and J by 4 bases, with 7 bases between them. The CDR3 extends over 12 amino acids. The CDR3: CASSFSPYEQYF. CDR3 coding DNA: TGTGCCAGCAGCTTTAGCCCATACGAGCAGTACTTC. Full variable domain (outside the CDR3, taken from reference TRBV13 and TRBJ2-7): AAGVIQSPRHLIKEKRETATLKCYPIPRHDTVYWYQQGPGQDPQFLISFYEKMQSDKGSIPDRFSAQQFSDYHSELNMSSLELGDSALYFCASSFSPYEQYFGPGTRLTVT.